This entry lists 7 T cell receptor beta chains sequenced from one sample in a study of T cells in Graves' hyperthyroidism and ophthalmopathy. RNA transcripts served as the template for amplifying TCR beta CDR3 regions. The HTBI set primed first-round TCR CDR3 RT-PCR. Using its own MiXCR run on the multiplex PCR reads, TCRdb lists one record per CDR3 protein. Of roughly 250,000 distinct CDR3 sequences in the sample, more than 12% were seen once. The specimen sequenced was blood. The receptors originated from a woman aged 40 to 50 with Graves' hyperthyroidism that later progressed to Graves' ophthalmopathy.

This clonotype has ten or more counts. A read error may account for a junction end that differs from germline. This chain joins TRBV4-1 and TRBJ1-1; 7 nucleotides line up with TRBD1. The CDR3 extends over 14 amino acids. The V gene's germline CDR1 is MGHRA and CDR2 YSYEKL. The CDR3 loop reads CASSKGQLNTEAFF. CDR3 coding DNA: TGTGCCAGCAGCAAGGGACAGTTGAACACTGAAGCTTTCTTT.

This clonotype came up many times. The gene calls are TRBV4-2 and TRBJ2-6; no clear D. Germline CDR1 reads LGHNA; CDR2 reads YNFKEQ. Trimming shortened V by 1 base and J by 4 bases, and 5 bases separated the two germline ends. The CDR3 is 14 amino acids. The CDR3 protein is CASSQVVGANVLTF. The CDR3, as DNA: TGTGCCAGCAGCCAAGTTGTGGGGGCCAACGTCCTGACTTTC.

This clonotype was counted many times. The CDR3 here is CASRTGVIPGELFF. DNA for the CDR3: TGTGCCAGCAGAACAGGGGTAATTCCCGGGGAGCTGTTTTTT. This sequence joins TRBV2 and TRBJ2-2; TRBD1 matches 7 bases. The length of the CDR3 is 14 residues. The V gene end was trimmed by 6 bases and the J gene end by 6 bases; junction bases not matched to a gene: 7. Germline-derived CDR1 and CDR2 are SNHLY and FYNNEI.

This clonotype has ten or more counts. The chain carries TRBV10-3 and TRBJ2-1; unclear D gene. Germline-derived CDR1 and CDR2 are ENHRY and SYGVKD. Trimming took off 2 bases at V and 9 bases at J, with 8 bases between the two ends. This CDR3 has 12 amino acids. DNA of the CDR3: TGTGCCATCAGTGAGGGCAGGCTTGAGCAGTTCTTC. Amino acid sequence: CAISEGRLEQFF.

The V call is TRBV29-1, the J call TRBJ1-1; D not resolved. The CDR3 covers 11 residues. Germline values: CDR1 SQVTM, CDR2 ANQGSEA. V lost 7 bases and J lost 1, with 7 bases in between. CDR3 DNA: TGCAGCGCCCGAGGGAACACTGAAGCTTTCTTT. Translating it yields CSARGNTEAFF.

This clonotype turned up a few times. The gene calls are TRBV29-1 and TRBJ2-1, with D possibly TRBD2 on 5 matching bases. V lost 4 bases to trimming and J lost 4 bases, with 14 bases between them. The CDR3 totals 14 residues. Germline V lookup: CDR1 SQVTM, CDR2 ANQGSEA. CDR3 sequence (DNA): TGCAGCGTTGCCCCCGGGATGATGTACAATGAGCAGTTCTTC. This sequence encodes CSVAPGMMYNEQFF.

This clonotype appeared many times. The rearrangement links TRBV19 to TRBJ2-1; no clear D gene. The CDR3 extends over 15 amino acids. Trimming took off 6 bases at V and 6 bases at J, with 18 bases between the two ends. CDR1 is LNHDA and CDR2 is SQIVND in the germline V gene (reference sequence). DNA for the CDR3: TGTGCCAGTAGCCCCCGCGACCCACACCTCAATGAGCAGTTCTTC. It codes for CASSPRDPHLNEQFF.